The source of this T cell receptor (beta chain) is a study of shared clonotypes between healthy human individuals. The CDR3 has 13 amino acids. Germline CDR1 and CDR2: SGHNT and YYREEE (reference sequence). V lost 9 bases to trimming and J lost 1 base; unmatched junction nucleotides: 7. In the naive CD8 group, cells lacked CD45RO and were positively selected for CCR7, so terminally differentiated effector memory CD45RA+ cells were left out. Deep-level running was used for the assay. Each sorted subset replicate got 200 ng genomic DNA, tens of thousands of genomes. The repertoire was sequenced with immunoSEQ multiplex PCR; TCRdb's copy has only in-frame clones and lacks some. This table holds hundreds of thousands of clones, about 95% found once. A note on this clone: Its specificity is not known.

Study-wide results and caveats: The small donor group covered limited genetic and exposure diversity. Exclusively blood specimens were collected; tissue repertoires likely differ.

The rearrangement joins TRBV5-4 to TRBJ2-7; TRBD1 matches at 7 bases. The sequence was collected from a woman in her 30s in good health. The material sequenced was naive CD8+ T cells sorted from blood. CDR3 bases: TGTGCCACTTCAGGGGACAGATCCTACGAGCAGTACTTC. It encodes CATSGDRSYEQYF.